This record covers a single T cell receptor beta chain. Its matching antigen is unknown. Measured with immunoSEQ multiplex PCR; TCRdb has only the in-frame clones, and not every one. This sample has some 80,000 clones; approximately 88% occur once, and the top ten carry about a tenth. The source of the sample is a study of T cell responses to AZD1222 COVID-19 vaccine. Study-wide points: Clonal diversity may have been underestimated, and the donors were mostly white British, with more females than males.

The V and J ends lost 1 base and 3 bases respectively, with 10 bases between them. CDR1 and CDR2 (germline): SGHRS, YFSETQ. This CDR3 contains 15 residues. The source of this sequence is an adult who received the MenACWY meningococcal vaccine as a control. The rearrangement links TRBV5-1 to TRBJ1-4, with D possibly TRBD1 on 5 matching bases. Sequenced here: peripheral blood, sampled 28 days after the second dose of the MenACWY control vaccine. DNA for the CDR3: TGCGCCAGCAGCTTGTCCGGGACTTCTAATGAAAAACTGTTTTTT. As protein: CASSLSGTSNEKLFF.